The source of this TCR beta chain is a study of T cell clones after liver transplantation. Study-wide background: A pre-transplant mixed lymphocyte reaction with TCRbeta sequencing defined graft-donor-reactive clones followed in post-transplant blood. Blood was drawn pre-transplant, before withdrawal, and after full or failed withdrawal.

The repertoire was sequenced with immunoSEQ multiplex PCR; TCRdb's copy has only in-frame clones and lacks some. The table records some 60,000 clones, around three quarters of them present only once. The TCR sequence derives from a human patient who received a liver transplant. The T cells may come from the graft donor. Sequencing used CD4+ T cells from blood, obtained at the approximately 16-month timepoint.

In DNA, the CDR3 is TGTGCCAGCAGTTCTAGCTCGAGGGGGCAGCCATCTGGGGCCAACGTCCTGACTTTC. Translating gives CASSSSSRGQPSGANVLTF. V usage is TRBV7-2 and J usage is TRBJ2-6; 7 positions match TRBD1. The CDR3 runs 19 residues. Germline trimming cut 6 bases from V and 1 base from J; bases unmatched to any gene: 15. CDR1 is SGHTA, CDR2 FQGNSA, per germline. Supplemented by reference TRBV7-2 and TRBJ2-6, the full variable domain reads GAGVSQSPSNKVTEKGKDVELRCDPISGHTALYWYRQSLGQGLEFLIYFQGNSAPDKSGLPSDRFSAERTGGSVSTLTIQRTQQEDSAVYLCASSSSSRGQPSGANVLTFGAGSRLTVL.